Presented here are 30 T cell receptor beta chains from one specimen sequenced in a study of OX40 agonist ivuxolimab in advanced cancers. The assay was immunoSEQ multiplex PCR, and TCRdb's table has in-frame clones only and misses some. Among 80,000 to 95,000 clones listed, approximately 91% were seen once. The specimen was CD4+ or CD8+ T cells sorted from blood, collected in a trial of the OX40 agonist ivuxolimab. These receptors came from an adult with an advanced solid tumor such as melanoma, head and neck, liver or kidney cancer.

This clone came up once. The chain recombines TRBV10-2 with TRBJ2-1; the match to TRBD1 covers 8 bases. Germline V gene sequence: CDR1 WSHSY, CDR2 SAAADI. The CDR3 has 13 residues. V lost 10 bases, J lost 1 base, and 3 bases stayed unmatched. The CDR3 spells CATGQGSYNEQFF. The CDR3 DNA is TGCGCCACCGGACAGGGATCCTACAATGAGCAGTTCTTC.

This clone appeared once. The genes are TRBV7-2 and TRBJ2-1; 7 bases align to TRBD2. Germline CDR1 SGHTA, CDR2 FQGNSA. V dropped 2 bases and J dropped 4; count of bases not matched to a gene: 5. This CDR3 contains 15 residues. The CDR3 sequence: CASSLSGGRYNEQFF. CDR3 bases: TGTGCCAGCAGCTTAAGTGGCGGGAGATACAATGAGCAGTTCTTC. Drawing the rest from reference TRBV7-2 and TRBJ2-1, the complete variable domain is GAGVSQSPSNKVTEKGKDVELRCDPISGHTALYWYRQSLGQGLEFLIYFQGNSAPDKSGLPSDRFSAERTGGSVSTLTIQRTQQEDSAVYLCASSLSGGRYNEQFFGPGTRLTVL.

The chain links TRBV15 to TRBJ2-1; D may be TRBD2 (6 bases). Deletions cut 0 bases from V and 5 bases from J, with 11 bases between. Germline loops: CDR1 LNHNV, CDR2 YYDKDF (reference sequence). The CDR3 length is 15 residues. The chain's CDR3 is CATSRDYASDNEQFF. For the CDR3, the DNA is TGTGCCACCAGCAGAGACTATGCTAGCGACAATGAGCAGTTCTTC.

This chain links TRBV9 with TRBJ1-1; 7 bases fit TRBD1. From germline, CDR1 is SGDLS and CDR2 YYNGEE. Trimming took 2 bases from V and 1 from J; bases not matched to a gene: 2. This CDR3 is built from 14 residues. CDR3 nucleotide sequence: TGTGCCAGCAGCGTTACAGGGGCGAACACTGAAGCTTTCTTT. Protein product: CASSVTGANTEAFF.

The chain employs TRBV14 and TRBJ1-2, with D unclear. The germline V and J ends were trimmed by 0 bases and 8 bases, with 10 bases remaining between them. Germline CDR1 and CDR2: SGHDN and FVKESK. The CDR3 runs to 13 residues. CDR3 region: CASSQEDKGGYTF. The DNA of the CDR3 is TGTGCCAGCAGCCAAGAAGACAAGGGCGGCTACACCTTC.

This chain joins TRBV6-5 and TRBJ2-7, with 8 bases fitting TRBD1. Germline V gene data show CDR1 as MNHEY and CDR2 as SVGAGI. Trimming at V came to 4 bases and at J to 6 bases, leaving 5 bases not matched to a gene. The CDR3 length is 13 residues. CDR3 loop: CASSSPTGAEQYF. The CDR3 DNA reads as TGTGCCAGCAGTTCACCGACAGGGGCCGAGCAGTACTTC.

Only one count was recorded for this clone. This sequence joins TRBV19 and TRBJ2-1, with TRBD2 identical over 8 bases. V dropped 6 bases and J dropped 6; count of bases not matched to a gene: 7. The CDR3 contains 14 residues. Germline V gene sequence: CDR1 LNHDA, CDR2 SQIVND (reference sequence). CDR3 residues: CASSFGGASNEQFF. The CDR3 coding sequence is TGTGCCAGTAGCTTCGGGGGGGCTTCCAATGAGCAGTTCTTC.

The chain joins TRBV10-1 to TRBJ1-2, with a possible D match to TRBD1 (5 bases). The CDR3 contains 10 residues. The V and J ends lost 6 bases and 10 bases respectively, with 9 bases between them. The V gene's germline CDR1 is WNHNN and CDR2 SYGVQD (reference sequence). This CDR3 reads CASRARDYTF. The CDR3 DNA reads as TGCGCCAGCAGAGCCAGGGACTACACCTTC.

The chain links TRBV5-1 to TRBJ1-1; no reliable D call. This CDR3 is 14 amino acids long. Germline assignment: CDR1 SGHRS and CDR2 YFSETQ. V gave up 0 bases and J gave up 1 base, with 7 bases separating them. The CDR3 region has the DNA TGCGCCAGCAGCTTGGTTTCGGGGAACACTGAAGCTTTCTTT. It specifies CASSLVSGNTEAFF.

The chain is built from TRBV18 and TRBJ1-2; 7 positions agree with TRBD1. The CDR3 sequence is 13 residues long. The ends lost 0 bases at V and 5 bases at J; junction bases unmatched: 0. CDR1 KGHSH and CDR2 LQKENI come from the germline V gene. The chain's CDR3 is CASSPPTGYGYTF. Here the CDR3 DNA reads TGTGCCAGCTCACCACCGACAGGGTATGGCTACACCTTC.

The rearrangement uses TRBV29-1 and TRBJ2-3, with D tentatively TRBD2 (6 bases). Between the trimmed V and J ends, which lost 1 base and 3 bases, there was a span of 17 bases. Germline values: CDR1 SQVTM, CDR2 ANQGSEA. The CDR3 has 16 residues. The CDR3 reads CSVEGTTGEWTDTQYF. CDR3 in DNA: TGCAGCGTTGAAGGTACAACGGGGGAGTGGACAGATACGCAGTATTTT.

The genes are TRBV9 and TRBJ2-5; TRBD2 matches at 9 bases. The junction had 14 bases not matched to a gene; V was cut back by 0 bases and J by 5 bases. The germline V gene encodes CDR1 SGDLS and CDR2 YYNGEE. The CDR3 contains 18 residues. The CDR3 spells CASSVGSGTWREGETQYF. The CDR3 DNA follows: TGTGCCAGCAGCGTAGGGTCAGGGACATGGCGGGAGGGTGAGACCCAGTACTTC.

The chain carries TRBV7-2 and TRBJ1-2; perhaps TRBD1 as D (6 bases). Per the germline V gene, CDR1 is SGHTA and CDR2 is FQGNSA. CDR3 length: 13 residues. The V end was cut by 7 bases, the J end by 5 bases, with 14 bases between. CDR3 sequence (DNA): TGTGCCAGCACCCACGGACAGACTTATGGCTACACCTTC. This gives the protein CASTHGQTYGYTF.

The chain links TRBV28 to TRBJ1-5; the match to TRBD1 covers 9 bases. CDR1 and CDR2 from the germline V gene are MDHEN and SYDVKM. The CDR3 contains 17 residues. Trimming at V came to 6 bases and at J to 0 bases, leaving 9 bases not matched to a gene. DNA of the CDR3: TGTGCCAGCAGGAACCGGGACAGGGCTTATAGCAATCAGCCCCAGCATTTT. Amino acid sequence: CASRNRDRAYSNQPQHF. Full variable domain (rest looked up from reference TRBV28 and TRBJ1-5): DVKVTQSSRYLVKRTGEKVFLECVQDMDHENMFWYRQDPGLGLRLIYFSYDVKMKEKGDIPEGYSVSREKKERFSLILESASTNQTSMYLCASRNRDRAYSNQPQHFGDGTRLSIL.

The chain combines TRBV5-1 with TRBJ1-1; D is uncertain. CDR3 size: 15 residues. Germline values: CDR1 SGHRS, CDR2 YFSETQ. The germline V and J ends were trimmed by 0 bases and 0 bases, with 9 bases remaining between them. Written as DNA, the CDR3 is TGCGCCAGCAGCTTGGGTATCGATATGAACACTGAAGCTTTCTTT. This translates into CASSLGIDMNTEAFF.

The CDR3 DNA reads TGTGCCAGTAGTATCCAACTAGCGGGAGGGCCGAGAGATACGCAGTATTTT. It is translated as CASSIQLAGGPRDTQYF. The chain joins TRBV19 to TRBJ2-3; 13 bases are a match to TRBD2. Losses at the gene ends were 3 bases for V and 5 bases for J; bases not matched to a gene: 8. The CDR3 totals 17 residues. CDR1 and CDR2 from the germline V gene are LNHDA and SQIVND (reference sequence).

The chain couples TRBV9 to TRBJ2-3, with D perhaps TRBD1 (5 bases). CDR1 is SGDLS and CDR2 is YYNGEE in the germline V gene. This CDR3 has 15 residues. The germline V and J ends were trimmed by 0 bases and 6 bases, with 14 bases remaining between them. In nucleotides, the CDR3 is TGTGCCAGCAGCGTAGAACAGGAGCCGGCGGATACGCAGTATTTT. Protein product: CASSVEQEPADTQYF.

The rearrangement links TRBV20-1 to TRBJ2-5; D unresolved. The CDR3 sequence is 11 residues long. V shed 6 bases and J shed 5 bases, with 10 bases lying between them. CDR1 DFQATT and CDR2 SNEGSKA come from the germline V gene (reference sequence). The CDR3 sequence is CSADVRETQYF. For the CDR3, the DNA is TGCAGTGCGGACGTCCGGGAGACCCAGTACTTC.

The chain uses TRBV11-2 and TRBJ2-3, with unresolved D. V gave up 4 bases and J gave up 3 bases, with 14 bases separating them. The CDR3 contains 15 residues. The germline gives CDR1 SGHAT, CDR2 FQNNGV. The CDR3 DNA sequence: TGTGCCAGCAGCTACCTGGGCCCCGGGACAGATACGCAGTATTTT. It specifies CASSYLGPGTDTQYF.

V usage is TRBV18 and J usage is TRBJ1-5; 7 nucleotides agree with TRBD1. Germline assignment: CDR1 KGHSH and CDR2 LQKENI. The junction had 15 bases not matched to a gene; V was cut back by 5 bases and J by 5 bases. The CDR3 contains 17 residues. CDR3 sequence reads: CASSSGAAGQQYQPQHF. As DNA, the CDR3 is TGTGCCAGCTCAAGCGGGGCCGCGGGACAGCAATATCAGCCCCAGCATTTT.

The chain links TRBV7-2 to TRBJ2-3; 7 bases line up with TRBD1. Looked up from germline, CDR1 is SGHTA and CDR2 is FQGNSA. V was clipped by 1 base and J by 6 bases; unmatched bases: 4. The CDR3 loop spans 14 amino acids. The CDR3 DNA sequence: TGTGCCAGCAGCTTAGAGGGGGCCGGGGATACGCAGTATTTT. It is translated as CASSLEGAGDTQYF.

The chain carries TRBV9 and TRBJ1-1, with a possible D match to TRBD1 (5 bases). Germline V gene data show CDR1 as SGDLS and CDR2 as YYNGEE. The CDR3 totals 15 residues. The V gene lost 2 bases and the J gene lost 0 bases, with 11 bases spanning the gap. The CDR3 DNA sequence: TGTGCCAGCAGCGTTGGGGGAGAGGTGAACACTGAAGCTTTCTTT. Translation: CASSVGGEVNTEAFF.

This clone was seen a few times. The chain uses TRBV7-2 and TRBJ2-2; D is unresolved. This CDR3 is built from 15 residues. Germline CDR1 is SGHTA and CDR2 is FQGNSA. Trimming pared 1 base from V and 4 bases from J, leaving 10 bases between. The CDR3 DNA reads as TGTGCCAGCAGCTTAGTTTGGGGTTCCACCGGGGAGCTGTTTTTT. This codes for CASSLVWGSTGELFF. Full variable domain (rest looked up from reference TRBV7-2 and TRBJ2-2): GAGVSQSPSNKVTEKGKDVELRCDPISGHTALYWYRQSLGQGLEFLIYFQGNSAPDKSGLPSDRFSAERTGGSVSTLTIQRTQQEDSAVYLCASSLVWGSTGELFFGEGSRLTVL.

Only one count was recorded for this clone. J is TRBJ2-2 and V is TRBV5-1, with 13 bases matching TRBD2. This CDR3 region has 17 residues. Trimming cost V 0 bases and J 6 bases; bases outside gene matches: 5. CDR1 SGHRS and CDR2 YFSETQ come from the germline V gene. The CDR3 sequence is CASSLAGLAGDPGELFF. In nucleotides, the CDR3 is TGCGCCAGCAGCTTGGCCGGACTAGCGGGAGACCCCGGGGAGCTGTTTTTT.

The genes are TRBV5-1 and TRBJ2-5, with 7 positions matching TRBD2. J gave up 3 bases and V 0 bases, and 2 bases lay outside the gene matches. Germline-derived CDR1 and CDR2 are SGHRS and YFSETQ. The CDR3 contains 14 residues. CDR3 protein: CASSLVAGEETQYF. CDR3 nucleotide sequence: TGCGCCAGCAGCTTGGTCGCGGGGGAAGAGACCCAGTACTTC. The complete variable domain, with remaining parts taken from reference TRBV5-1 and TRBJ2-5, reads KAGVTQTPRYLIKTRGQQVTLSCSPISGHRSVSWYQQTPGQGLQFLFEYFSETQRNKGNFPGRFSGRQFSNSRSEMNVSTLELGDSALYLCASSLVAGEETQYFGPGTRLLVL.

The chain joins TRBV29-1 to TRBJ2-2, with TRBD2 matching 10 bases. After removal of 7 bases from V and 7 bases from J, the junction contained 6 bases not matched to a gene. Germline V CDR1 and CDR2: SQVTM, ANQGSEA. The CDR3 sequence is 13 residues long. Here the CDR3 reads CSAETSGIGELFF. CDR3 in DNA: TGCAGCGCCGAAACTAGCGGGATCGGGGAGCTGTTTTTT.

This chain uses TRBV6-6 with TRBJ1-4; a possible D gene is TRBD1 (5 bases). Trimming stripped 0 bases from V and 5 bases from J, with 10 bases between. Germline V gives CDR1 MNHNY, CDR2 SVGAGI (reference sequence). CDR3 size: 15 residues. The CDR3, as DNA: TGTGCCAGCAGTTACTCGATGGCAGGGAATGAAAAACTGTTTTTT. Translated, it gives CASSYSMAGNEKLFF.

This chain uses TRBV29-1 with TRBJ2-5; no reliable D call. Germline V gene data show CDR1 as SQVTM and CDR2 as ANQGSEA. The V and J ends lost 7 bases and 5 bases respectively, with 11 bases between them. The CDR3 contains 11 residues. CDR3 in DNA: TGCAGCGCGGACCCCCTCGAGACCCAGTACTTC. Its translation is CSADPLETQYF. Looking up the rest from reference TRBV29-1 and TRBJ2-5 gives the full variable domain: SAVISQKPSRDICQRGTSLTIQCQVDSQVTMMFWYRQQPGQSLTLIATANQGSEATYESGFVIDKFPISRPNLTFSTLTVSNMSPEDSSIYLCSADPLETQYFGPGTRLLVL.

The chain combines TRBV19 with TRBJ1-5; possibly TRBD1 for D (5 bases). Germline loops: CDR1 LNHDA, CDR2 SQIVND (reference sequence). V dropped 1 base and J dropped 7 bases, with 14 bases sitting between them. This CDR3 region has 15 residues. In DNA form, the CDR3 reads TGTGCCAGTAGTATAGGCGTCAGGGTCGAACAGCCCCAGCATTTT. It specifies CASSIGVRVEQPQHF.

The CDR3 DNA reads TGTGCCAGCAGTTTAGACAGGTTTGCCGGGGAGCTGTTTTTT. It is translated as CASSLDRFAGELFF. The V call is TRBV27, the J call TRBJ2-2, with a weak D call TRBD1 (6 bases). Germline values: CDR1 MNHEY, CDR2 SMNVEV (reference sequence). Trimming shortened V by 2 bases and J by 6 bases, and 10 bases separated the two germline ends. The CDR3 contains 14 residues.